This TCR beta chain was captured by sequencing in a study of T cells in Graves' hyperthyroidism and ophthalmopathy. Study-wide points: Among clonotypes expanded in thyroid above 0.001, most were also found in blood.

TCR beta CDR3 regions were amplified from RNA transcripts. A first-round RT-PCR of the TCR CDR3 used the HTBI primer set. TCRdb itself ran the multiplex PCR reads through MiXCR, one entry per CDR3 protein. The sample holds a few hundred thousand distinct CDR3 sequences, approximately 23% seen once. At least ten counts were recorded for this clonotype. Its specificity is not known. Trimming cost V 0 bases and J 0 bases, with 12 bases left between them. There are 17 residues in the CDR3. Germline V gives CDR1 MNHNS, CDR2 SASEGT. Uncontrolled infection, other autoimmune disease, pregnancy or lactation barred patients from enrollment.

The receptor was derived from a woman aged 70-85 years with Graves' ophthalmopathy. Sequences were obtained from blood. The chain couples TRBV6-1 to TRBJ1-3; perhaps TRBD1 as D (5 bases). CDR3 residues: CASSEARSGPSGNTIYF. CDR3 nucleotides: TGTGCCAGCAGTGAAGCGCGTTCAGGGCCCTCTGGAAACACCATATATTTT.